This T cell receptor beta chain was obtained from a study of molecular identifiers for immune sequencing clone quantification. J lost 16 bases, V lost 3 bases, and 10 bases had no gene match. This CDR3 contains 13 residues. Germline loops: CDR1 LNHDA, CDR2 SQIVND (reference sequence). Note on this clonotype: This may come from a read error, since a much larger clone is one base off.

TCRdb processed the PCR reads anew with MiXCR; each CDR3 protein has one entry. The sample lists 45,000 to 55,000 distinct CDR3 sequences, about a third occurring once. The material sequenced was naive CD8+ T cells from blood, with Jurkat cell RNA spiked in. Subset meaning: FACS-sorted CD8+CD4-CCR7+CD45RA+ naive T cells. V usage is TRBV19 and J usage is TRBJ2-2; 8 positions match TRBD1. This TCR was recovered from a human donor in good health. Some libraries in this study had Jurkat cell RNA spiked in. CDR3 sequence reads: CASSMAPGRGPFF. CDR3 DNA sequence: TGTGCCAGTAGTATGGCCCCAGGCAGGGGGCCGTTTTTT.